This T cell receptor beta chain was identified during a study of CD4 and CD8 cells across lung adenocarcinoma regions. The patients had localized lung adenocarcinoma, a non-small cell subtype. TCRdb redid the calling of the PCR reads with MiXCR, one entry per CDR3 protein. The sample shows about 25,000 distinct CDR3 sequences, under 65% of them seen only once. Comment on this clonotype: A junction boundary mismatches the germline segment, possibly from a read error.

The receptor's source is a male donor with lung adenocarcinoma. The CD4 and CD8 labels of this study may be unreliable. The specimen was CD4+ T cells from the center of a lung tumor.

This CDR3 is CASSLVPGTSGGMNF. The CDR3 coding sequence is TGTGCCAGCAGCTTGGTACCGGGGACTAGCGGGGGGATGAATTTT. The chain employs TRBV7-2 and TRBJ2-5; TRBD2 aligns across 15 bases. Looked up from germline, CDR1 is SGHTA and CDR2 is FQGNSA. The CDR3 extends over 15 amino acids.